This T cell receptor (beta chain) was observed in a study of cytomegalovirus exposure and HLA in healthy donors. These donors, healthy bone marrow donors, were studied. With regard to this clone: Its specificity is unknown.

Overall study results and limits: High specificity and sensitivity for cytomegalovirus status were reported for the classifier. According to a later analysis, donors in an Asian-associated ancestry cluster reportedly had fewer N-insertions than the roughly 640-donor mean. Presence/absence analyses supposed approximately even sequencing depth among donors.

The germline V and J ends were trimmed by 0 bases and 10 bases, with 18 bases remaining between them. CDR3 length equals 15 residues. CDR1 is SGHTA, CDR2 FQGTGA, per germline. Primers included in the PCR were 60 Vbeta and 13 Jbeta primers. TCRdb keeps only in-frame clones here, not all; method: immunoSEQ multiplex PCR. The data contain some 100,000 clones, 81% of them singletons. The material sequenced was PBMCs. The receptor was derived from a woman in her thirties in good health and CMV-seronegative. The chain combines TRBV7-3 with TRBJ1-1; possible D gene TRBD1, 5 bases. The CDR3 sequence: CASSLTSVPGNRAFF. The CDR3 nucleotides are TGTGCCAGCAGCTTAACATCAGTTCCAGGGAATAGAGCTTTCTTT.